This is a list of T cell receptor beta chains from one sample in a study of blood T cells in healthy people across ages. TCRdb analysed the 5' RACE reads with MiXCR anew, one entry per CDR3 protein. The repertoire has around 520,000 distinct CDR3 sequences, about 28% of them found once; the top ten carry about 3.3%. These data were likewise used in another study, on T cells of mothers and their children.

The sample comprised blood. The receptors shown here come from a boy aged 2-9 years in good health. CDR3s include the opening cysteine and the closing phenylalanine or tryptophan. Each record gives: clone size, J gene, D gene, V gene, CDR3 protein, CDR3 DNA. D genes are given only for firm matches. Size is omitted from some rows. Given values are once, few, many or a class for expanded clones.

>NA|TRBJ2-7|TRBD2|TRBV11-2
CASSLGGTSVTLPYEQYF
TGTGCCAGCAGCTTAGGCGGGACTAGCGTTACGTTGCCCTACGAGCAGTACTTC
>NA|TRBJ1-4|NA|TRBV11-2
CASSFQGEVRSREKLFF
TGTGCCAGCAGCTTCCAAGGGGAAGTGAGGTCACGTGAAAAACTGTTTTTT
>few|TRBJ1-2|NA|TRBV5-5
CASSLHRAPYGYTF
TGTGCCAGCAGCTTGCACAGGGCCCCTTATGGCTACACCTTC
>NA|TRBJ2-1|NA|TRBV30
CAWGLRSWNEQFF
TGTGCCTGGGGCTTGAGGAGCTGGAATGAGCAGTTCTTC
>once|TRBJ2-1|NA|TRBV4-2
CASSQVQGGASYNEQFF
TGTGCCAGCAGCCAAGTGCAGGGGGGGGCTTCCTACAATGAGCAGTTCTTC
>many|TRBJ2-1|TRBD1|TRBV5-1
CASSAGQGSYNEQFF
TGCGCCAGCAGCGCGGGACAGGGGTCTTACAATGAGCAGTTCTTC
>NA|TRBJ2-3|NA|TRBV3-1
CASTSRGATDTQYF
TGTGCCAGCACTTCCAGGGGGGCCACAGATACGCAGTATTTT
>NA|TRBJ2-1|TRBD2|TRBV20-1
CSAPAGRGGRNEQFF
TGCAGTGCTCCCGCGGGGCGGGGGGGCCGAAATGAGCAGTTCTTC
>NA|TRBJ2-1|NA|TRBV12-3/TRBV12-4
CASGRRVYHEQFF
TGTGCCAGCGGACGTAGGGTATATCATGAGCAGTTCTTC
>few|TRBJ2-7|NA|TRBV9
CASSVSPSETREQYF
TGTGCCAGCAGCGTCTCCCCTTCGGAGACTCGGGAGCAGTACTTC
>NA|TRBJ2-4|TRBD1|TRBV20-1
CSAQGATGPVFGGNIQYF
TGCAGTGCTCAGGGGGCGACAGGGCCGGTATTCGGCGGAAACATTCAGTACTTC
>few|TRBJ2-5|NA|TRBV18
CASSPSWTEETQYF
TGTGCCAGCTCACCGTCGTGGACAGAAGAGACCCAGTACTTC
>NA|TRBJ1-4|NA|TRBV18
CASSSGTEKLFF
TGTGCCAGCTCATCGGGTACGGAAAAACTGTTTTTT
>NA|TRBJ1-1|NA|TRBV10-1
CASSDGQYTEAFF
TGCGCCAGCAGTGATGGACAGTACACTGAAGCTTTCTTT
>few|TRBJ1-4|TRBD1|TRBV4-1
CASSRGQGRTNEKLFF
TGCGCCAGCAGCCGCGGACAGGGTCGGACTAATGAAAAACTGTTTTTT
>NA|TRBJ2-7|NA|TRBV29-1
CSVEGVVGYEQYF
TGCAGCGTTGAAGGGGTTGTCGGCTACGAGCAGTACTTC
>NA|TRBJ1-2|NA|TRBV2
CASSEEGGDGYTF
TGTGCCAGCAGTGAGGAGGGAGGAGACGGCTACACCTTC
>NA|TRBJ1-1|NA|TRBV9
CASSVEGRGGMDTEAFF
TGTGCCAGCAGCGTAGAGGGTCGGGGGGGCATGGACACTGAAGCTTTCTTT
>NA|TRBJ2-6|NA|TRBV28
CASSEGNPSGANVLTF
TGTGCCAGCAGTGAGGGGAATCCTTCTGGGGCCAACGTCCTGACTTTC
>few|TRBJ1-4|TRBD1|TRBV6-6
CASSYSTGSEKLFF
TGTGCCAGCAGTTACTCGACAGGGTCCGAAAAACTGTTTTTT
>many|TRBJ2-7|NA|TRBV7-2
CASSRAAGDSYEQYF
TGTGCCAGCAGCCGGGCGGCGGGTGACTCCTACGAGCAGTACTTC
>many|TRBJ2-5|NA|TRBV20-1
CSAREETQYF
TGCAGTGCTAGAGAAGAGACCCAGTACTTC
>NA|TRBJ2-1|TRBD2|TRBV29-1
CSVGWTSGSSYNEQFF
TGCAGCGTTGGATGGACTAGCGGGAGCTCCTACAATGAGCAGTTCTTC
>NA|TRBJ2-2|TRBD1|TRBV6-6
CASSPQGAQTGELFF
TGTGCCAGCAGTCCCCAGGGGGCACAAACCGGGGAGCTGTTTTTT
>NA|TRBJ2-1|TRBD2|TRBV12-3/TRBV12-4
CASRPQGTSGSPLYNEQFF
TGTGCCAGCAGACCTCAAGGGACTAGCGGGAGTCCTCTTTACAATGAGCAGTTCTTC
>NA|TRBJ2-1|TRBD1|TRBV5-1
CASSLRARQGSNEQFF
TGCGCCAGCAGCTTACGAGCGAGACAGGGTAGCAATGAGCAGTTCTTC
>few|TRBJ2-6|NA|TRBV6-2/TRBV6-3
CASSWTASGANVLTF
TGTGCCAGCAGCTGGACAGCGTCTGGGGCCAACGTCCTGACTTTC
>NA|TRBJ2-1|NA|TRBV15
CATSRGGVPAYNEQFF
TGTGCCACCAGCAGAGGGGGGGTTCCGGCCTACAATGAGCAGTTCTTC
>NA|TRBJ1-6|NA|TRBV5-1
CASSLIGDNSPLHF
TGCGCCAGCAGCTTAATAGGGGATAATTCACCCCTCCACTTT
>few|TRBJ2-7|NA|TRBV5-1
CASSLVWGDEQYF
TGCGCCAGCAGCTTGGTATGGGGTGACGAGCAGTACTTC
>few|TRBJ2-7|NA|TRBV12-3/TRBV12-4
CASSPAGAGEQYF
TGTGCCAGCAGTCCCGCAGGGGCGGGGGAGCAGTACTTC
>NA|TRBJ1-2|NA|TRBV6-5
CASSYSRGAGGYTF
TGTGCCAGCAGTTACTCTAGAGGGGCTGGTGGCTACACCTTC
>NA|TRBJ1-2|NA|TRBV12-3/TRBV12-4
CASSLATGNGYGYTF
TGTGCCAGCAGTTTAGCTACAGGAAATGGGTATGGCTACACCTTC
>NA|TRBJ1-1|NA|TRBV7-2
CASSLFRQNTEAFF
TGTGCCAGCAGCTTGTTTAGGCAAAACACTGAAGCTTTCTTT
>few|TRBJ2-1|NA|TRBV14
CASSQATLKEQFF
TGTGCCAGCAGCCAAGCAACACTAAAAGAGCAGTTCTTC
>NA|TRBJ1-1|NA|TRBV5-1
CASSPQGRGTTEALF
TGCGCCAGCAGCCCCCAGGGACGAGGGACTACTGAAGCTCTCTTT
>NA|TRBJ2-3|NA|TRBV10-3
CAVEGNTDTQYF
TGTGCCGTCGAGGGGAACACAGATACGCAGTATTTT
>NA|TRBJ2-3|NA|TRBV5-1
CASSARTDTQYF
TGCGCCAGCAGCGCGCGAACAGATACGCAGTATTTT
>few|TRBJ2-7|NA|TRBV9
CASSESYSAYEQYF
TGTGCCAGCAGCGAAAGCTACTCGGCCTACGAGCAGTACTTC
>NA|TRBJ1-1|TRBD1|TRBV5-1
CASSKRQGGNTEAFF
TGCGCCAGCAGCAAACGACAGGGCGGGAACACTGAAGCTTTCTTT